This TCR beta chain was sequenced in a study of control samples from healthy donors and cancer patients. The method was immunoSEQ multiplex PCR; TCRdb's version includes in-frame clones alone and lacks a portion of them. This table has 70,000 or so clones, nearly 85% appearing once. Looked up from germline, CDR1 is SGDLS and CDR2 is YYNGEE. Losses at the gene ends were 4 bases for V and 5 bases for J; bases not matched to a gene: 11. The CDR3 is 16 residues long. The receptor's source is a man aged 45-65 years in good health. This chain uses TRBV9 with TRBJ2-5; 10 nucleotides agree with TRBD2. Sequencing input: blood. This chain's CDR3 is CASSITAGGLSETQYF. CDR3 sequence (DNA): TGTGCCAGCAGCATTACAGCGGGGGGGCTTTCCGAGACCCAGTACTTC.